This T cell receptor (beta chain) was recorded in a study of monozygotic twins with inflammatory bowel disease. Study-wide results and caveats: With inverse Simpson as the measure, TCRbeta diversity was lower in IBD patients than in healthy co-twins.

The template switching step added UMIs that contained a 6-nucleotide sample barcode. Following a re-call of the 5' RACE reads, TCRdb has one entry per CDR3 protein and lacks DNA. This sample's clone table lists over 110,000 distinct CDR3 sequences. As concerns this clonotype: Its matching antigen is unknown.

There are 11 residues in the CDR3. The germline gives CDR1 SGHVS, CDR2 FQNEAQ. The source material was blood. The rearrangement joins TRBV7-8 to TRBJ2-1; TCRdb indicates TRBD2, and absent DNA this call remains unverified. This clonotype originated in a human donor with ulcerative colitis or Crohn's disease, or a healthy co-twin of an affected twin (not recorded which). The CDR3 reads CASRKGTSQFF.